Listed below are T cell receptor beta chains from one sample, sequenced in a study of T cell repertoires in cytomegalovirus infection. Their cognate antigens are unknown. MiXCR, applied by TCRdb to the reads, yields one record per CDR3 protein. The sample lists 110,000 to 150,000 distinct CDR3 sequences, 32% occurring once. This specimen consisted of CD8+ T cells from cultured PBMCs, obtained from culture after CMV antigen stimulation. The receptors derive from a human donor in good health (CMV status not recorded). Some clones in this sample may be carry-over from other donors' samples. Both conserved end residues are part of each CDR3. D genes are given only for firm matches. The size of a clone is reported for some rows only, either as once, few or many, or as a class for expanded clones.

v_gene	d_gene	len	j_gene	abundance	CDR3aa	CDR3nt
TRBV20-1	TRBD1	16	TRBJ1-2	-	CSAREGGQGASYGYTF	TGCAGTGCTAGAGAAGGGGGACAGGGGGCTTCGTACGGCTACACCTTC
TRBV7-8	-	16	TRBJ1-1	few	CASSTNGGPRNTEAFF	TGTGCCAGCAGCACGAACGGGGGCCCTAGAAACACTGAAGCTTTCTTT
TRBV7-6	TRBD2	14	TRBJ2-7	-	CASSLAGGGAEQYF	TGTGCCAGCAGCTTAGCAGGCGGGGGGGCCGAGCAGTACTTC
TRBV27	TRBD1	14	TRBJ1-2	few	CASSLAGQTYGYTF	TGTGCCAGCAGTTTAGCGGGACAGACCTATGGCTACACCTTC
TRBV12-3/TRBV12-4	-	14	TRBJ2-6	-	CASSLWSGANVLTF	TGTGCCAGCAGTTTATGGTCTGGGGCCAACGTCCTGACTTTC
TRBV5-4	-	14	TRBJ2-7	-	CASSLTRGSYEQYF	TGTGCCAGCAGCTTGACGAGGGGCTCCTACGAGCAGTACTTC
TRBV7-8	-	14	TRBJ1-6	-	CASSLSRGNSPLHF	TGTGCCAGCAGCTTATCGAGGGGGAATTCACCCCTCCACTTT
TRBV20-1	-	16	TRBJ2-5	many	CLIASGGGGHQETQYF	TGTCTGATCGCCTCGGGGGGCGGGGGACACCAAGAGACCCAGTACTTC
TRBV5-4	-	17	TRBJ1-2	few	CASSQRGGYPVSNGYTF	TGTGCCAGCAGCCAACGGGGGGGGTACCCCGTGAGTAATGGCTACACCTTC
TRBV2	-	17	TRBJ1-5	-	CASSEAVRLFSNQPQHF	TGTGCCAGCAGTGAAGCGGTTCGACTCTTTAGCAATCAGCCCCAGCATTTT
TRBV28	TRBD1	14	TRBJ2-7	many	CASRPTGVAYEQYF	TGTGCCAGCAGGCCTACAGGGGTGGCCTACGAGCAGTACTTC
TRBV7-9	TRBD2	18	TRBJ2-3	many	CASSFPTSGGSSTDTQYF	TGTGCCAGCAGCTTCCCGACTAGCGGGGGCTCTAGCACAGATACGCAGTATTTT
TRBV12-3/TRBV12-4	-	15	TRBJ2-1	few	CASSPGSSSYNEQFF	TGTGCCAGCAGCCCCGGTTCTAGCTCCTACAATGAGCAGTTCTTC
TRBV7-9	-	13	TRBJ1-5	-	CASSPAPNQPQHF	TGTGCCAGCAGCCCAGCCCCTAATCAGCCCCAGCATTTT
TRBV6-6	-	12	TRBJ1-2	-	CALNRPGYGYTF	TGTGCCCTAAACAGACCTGGTTACGGCTACACCTTC
TRBV29-1	-	13	TRBJ2-5	few	CSAKLPALLTQYF	TGCAGCGCCAAACTACCCGCCCTTCTAACCCAGTACTTC
TRBV13	-	12	TRBJ1-1	-	CASSLGYAEAFF	TGTGCCAGCAGCTTAGGGTACGCTGAAGCTTTCTTT
TRBV18	TRBD2	12	TRBJ2-1	-	CASSPAGGEQFF	TGTGCCAGCTCCCCCGCGGGGGGGGAGCAGTTCTTC
TRBV7-9	-	14	TRBJ2-5	-	CASSLQGYQETQYF	TGTGCCAGCAGCCTCCAGGGGTACCAAGAGACCCAGTACTTC
TRBV12-3/TRBV12-4	TRBD1	15	TRBJ1-1	-	CASSFLDREDTEAFF	TGTGCCAGCAGTTTCCTGGACAGGGAGGACACTGAAGCTTTCTTT
TRBV20-1	TRBD2	15	TRBJ2-7	-	CSARLAGGPSYEQYF	TGCAGTGCTCGTCTAGCGGGGGGGCCGTCCTACGAGCAGTACTTC
TRBV4-1	-	15	TRBJ2-1	many	CASSQWVGSYNEQFF	TGCGCCAGCAGCCAATGGGTGGGGTCCTACAATGAGCAGTTCTTC
TRBV2	TRBD1	13	TRBJ2-7	once	CASTGQGRYEQYF	TGTGCCAGCACAGGACAGGGGCGCTACGAGCAGTACTTC
TRBV6-5	-	15	TRBJ2-3	-	CASSYGRRHTDTQYF	TGTGCCAGCAGTTACGGGAGACGACACACAGATACGCAGTATTTT
TRBV7-3	-	11	TRBJ1-2	-	CATSRGNGYTF	TGTGCCACCTCAAGGGGGAATGGCTACACCTTC
TRBV7-6	-	12	TRBJ2-7	few	CASSFKAYEQYF	TGTGCCAGCAGCTTTAAGGCCTACGAGCAGTACTTC
TRBV20-1	TRBD2	15	TRBJ2-2	few	CSAATSGGGTGELFF	TGCAGTGCTGCAACTAGCGGGGGCGGTACCGGGGAGCTGTTTTTT
TRBV12-3/TRBV12-4	-	13	TRBJ2-5	-	CASSKGGEETQYF	TGTGCCAGCAGTAAAGGGGGAGAAGAGACCCAGTACTTC
TRBV29-1	-	15	TRBJ2-2	medium-sized	CSVEGGEGNTGELFF	TGCAGCGTTGAAGGAGGGGAAGGGAACACCGGGGAGCTGTTTTTT